These 6 T cell receptor beta chains share one sample of origin, sequenced in a study of T-cell memory formation after mild COVID-19. TCRdb processed the 5' RACE reads anew with MiXCR; each CDR3 protein has one entry. The sample records hundreds of thousands of distinct CDR3 sequences, roughly 15% being singletons. Sample: PBMCs or a T cell subset sorted from them (not recorded which). The source is a man between 18 and 29 years old who had mild COVID-19 (a few samples of this study predate the infection). Cell type and time point are not known.

In the case of this clonotype: An end of the junction does not agree with germline; a read error may underlie this. This chain connects TRBV7-9 to TRBJ2-2; 11 bases line up with TRBD2. Germline V gene sequence: CDR1 SEHNR, CDR2 FQNEAQ (reference sequence). This CDR3 comprises 15 residues. The CDR3 coding sequence is TGTTCCAGCAGCTTAGCGGGGGGGCTCACCGGGGAGCTGTTTTTT. This translates into CSSSLAGGLTGELFF. The full variable domain, its missing parts supplied by reference TRBV7-9 and TRBJ2-2, is DTGVSQNPRHKITKRGQNVTFRCDPISEHNRLYWYRQTLGQGPEFLTYFQNEAQLEKSRLLSDRFSAERPKGSFSTLEIQRTEQGDSAMYLCSSSLAGGLTGELFFGEGSRLTVL.

This clonotype was counted at least ten times. This chain links TRBV20-1 with TRBJ2-5, with 9 bases lining up with TRBD2. V lost 4 bases, J lost 2 bases, and 11 bases stayed unmatched. Germline values: CDR1 DFQATT, CDR2 SNEGSKA (reference sequence). This CDR3 comprises 16 residues. CDR3 sequence reads: CSANDGMRGGQETQYF. For the CDR3, the DNA is TGCAGTGCTAACGACGGGATGCGGGGGGGGCAAGAGACCCAGTACTTC.

The V gene is TRBV11-2, the J gene TRBJ2-5; 9 positions agree with TRBD2. The CDR3 sequence is 15 residues long. The V gene's germline CDR1 is SGHAT and CDR2 FQNNGV. With V trimmed by 3 bases and J by 4 bases, 6 bases remained unmatched. The CDR3 here is CASSFSSGVVETQYF. CDR3 nucleotides: TGTGCCAGCAGCTTCTCTAGCGGGGTTGTAGAGACCCAGTACTTC.

The V call is TRBV7-2, the J call TRBJ1-4; no clear D gene. Per germline, CDR1 SGHTA and CDR2 FQGNSA. The CDR3 is 14 residues long. V lost 3 bases and J 5 bases, leaving 10 bases between the germline ends. The CDR3: CASSFGFPNEKLFF. The DNA of the CDR3 is TGTGCCAGCAGCTTCGGTTTTCCCAATGAAAAACTGTTTTTT.

The chain is built from TRBV12-3 or TRBV12-4 and TRBJ2-5, with a tentative D call TRBD1 (6 bases). The CDR3 consists of 13 residues. The ends were cut back, 6 bases at V and 0 bases at J, with 8 bases in the middle. The CDR3, as DNA: TGTGCCAGCAGGGGACAAAACCAAGAGACCCAGTACTTC. This codes for CASRGQNQETQYF.

This clonotype was counted only a few times. The chain combines TRBV28 with TRBJ2-5; TRBD1 agrees at 7 bases. J gave up 2 bases and V 4 bases, and 7 bases lay outside the gene matches. This CDR3 comprises 15 residues. Germline loops: CDR1 MDHEN, CDR2 SYDVKM. This CDR3 is CASSWVPGQQETQYF. Written as DNA, the CDR3 is TGTGCCAGCAGTTGGGTTCCGGGACAGCAAGAGACCCAGTACTTC.